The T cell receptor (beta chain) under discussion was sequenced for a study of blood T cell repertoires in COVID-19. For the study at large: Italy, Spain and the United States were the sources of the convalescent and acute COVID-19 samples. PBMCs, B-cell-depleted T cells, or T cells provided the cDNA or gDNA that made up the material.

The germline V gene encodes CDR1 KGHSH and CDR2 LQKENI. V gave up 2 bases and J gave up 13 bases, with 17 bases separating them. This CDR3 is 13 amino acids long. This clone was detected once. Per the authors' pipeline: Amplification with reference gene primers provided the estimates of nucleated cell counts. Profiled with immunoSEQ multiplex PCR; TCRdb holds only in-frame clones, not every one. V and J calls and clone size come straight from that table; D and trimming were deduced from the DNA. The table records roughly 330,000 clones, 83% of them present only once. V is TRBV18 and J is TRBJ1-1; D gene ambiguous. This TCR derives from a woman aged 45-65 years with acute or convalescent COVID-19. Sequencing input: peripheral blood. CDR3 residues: CASSPMSEPRGFF. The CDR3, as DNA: TGTGCCAGCTCACCAATGTCGGAACCCCGAGGTTTCTTT.